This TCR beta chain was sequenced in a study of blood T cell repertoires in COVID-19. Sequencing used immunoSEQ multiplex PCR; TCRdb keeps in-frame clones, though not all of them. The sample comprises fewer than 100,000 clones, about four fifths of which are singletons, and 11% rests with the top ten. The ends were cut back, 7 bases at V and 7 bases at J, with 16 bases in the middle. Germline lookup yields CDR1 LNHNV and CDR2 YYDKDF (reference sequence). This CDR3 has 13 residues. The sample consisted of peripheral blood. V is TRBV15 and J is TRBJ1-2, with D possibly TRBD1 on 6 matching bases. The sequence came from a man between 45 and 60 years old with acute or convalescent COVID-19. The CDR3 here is CATTGALGAGYTF. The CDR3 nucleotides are TGTGCCACCACGGGTGCCCTGGGGGCTGGCTACACCTTC.